Listed below are T cell receptor beta chains from one sample, sequenced in a study of blood T cell repertoires in COVID-19. Sequencing was performed with immunoSEQ multiplex PCR; in TCRdb, only in-frame clones are kept and a portion is missing. The data show 230,000 or so clones, approximately 84% seen once. The sequenced sample was PBMCs or T cells enriched from blood (not recorded which). The receptor set was obtained from a woman between 50 and 59 years old who had been exposed to COVID-19. Both conserved end residues are part of each CDR3. Each record gives: V gene, CDR3 length, D gene, J gene, clone size, CDR3 protein, CDR3 DNA. D genes are given only for firm matches. The size field is filled for only some rows; it gives once, few, many or a size class.

>TRBV2|14|-|TRBJ2-5|-
CASSEARGKETQYF
TGTGCCAGCAGTGAAGCGCGAGGGAAAGAGACCCAGTACTTC
>TRBV9|13|TRBD1|TRBJ2-5|-
CASSVTGEETQYF
TGTGCCAGCAGCGTAACAGGGGAAGAGACCCAGTACTTC
>TRBV2|15|-|TRBJ1-5|-
CASSERSGYNQPQHF
TGTGCCAGCAGTGAAAGGTCAGGGTACAATCAGCCCCAGCATTTT
>TRBV10-2|12|-|TRBJ2-1|-
CASRAGAREQFF
TGCGCCAGCCGGGCGGGGGCACGGGAGCAGTTCTTC
>TRBV3-1/TRBV3-2|17|TRBD2|TRBJ2-7|-
CASSQRGLAGGRNEQYF
TGTGCCAGCAGCCAGAGGGGACTAGCGGGGGGGAGGAACGAGCAGTACTTC
>TRBV5-6|11|TRBD2|TRBJ2-7|-
CANGWGGEQYF
TGTGCCAACGGGTGGGGGGGCGAGCAGTACTTC
>TRBV18|17|-|TRBJ2-3|-
CASSPRARGQDTDTQYF
TGTGCCAGCTCACCACGGGCCAGGGGACAAGACACAGATACGCAGTATTTT
>TRBV6-5|15|-|TRBJ1-6|few
CASAAGDSYNSPLHF
TGTGCCAGCGCTGCGGGGGACTCCTATAATTCACCCCTCCACTTT
>TRBV2|14|TRBD2|TRBJ2-7|-
CASSGLAGTYEQYF
TGTGCCAGCAGTGGACTAGCGGGGACCTACGAGCAGTACTTC
>TRBV12-5|14|TRBD1|TRBJ1-2|-
CASGLFGTGKGYTF
TGTGCTAGTGGTTTGTTTGGGACAGGGAAGGGCTACACCTTC
>TRBV4-3|14|-|TRBJ1-6|few
CASSQDRAISPLHF
TGCGCCAGCAGCCAAGACAGGGCGATTTCACCCCTCCACTTT
>TRBV7-2|17|-|TRBJ1-6|-
CASSPRGTEVPNSPLHF
TGTGCCAGCAGCCCGCGGGGGACGGAGGTTCCAAATTCACCCCTCCACTTT
>TRBV19|14|-|TRBJ1-2|-
CASSWTDSGYGYTF
TGTGCCAGTAGTTGGACGGATAGCGGCTATGGCTACACCTTC
>TRBV27|17|TRBD2|TRBJ2-1|-
CASRPPKGLAAYNEQFF
TGTGCCAGCCGGCCACCAAAGGGACTAGCGGCCTACAATGAGCAGTTCTTC
>TRBV30|14|-|TRBJ1-3|once
CASRWLASGNTIYF
TGTGCCTCCCGATGGTTAGCCTCTGGAAACACCATATATTTT
>TRBV7-6|15|-|TRBJ1-1|-
CASSLVQGTNTEAFF
TGTGCCAGCAGCTTAGTTCAGGGGACAAACACTGAAGCTTTCTTT
>TRBV7-2|16|TRBD2|TRBJ2-5|few
CASSLFSSGGQETQYF
TGTGCCAGCAGCTTATTCTCTAGCGGGGGCCAAGAGACCCAGTACTTC
>TRBV29-1|13|-|TRBJ1-1|-
CSVQAGKDTEAFF
TGCAGCGTCCAGGCGGGGAAGGACACTGAAGCTTTCTTT
>TRBV24-1|18|-|TRBJ2-6|-
CATSPTELVSSGANVLTF
TGTGCCACCAGTCCGACAGAGTTAGTATCCTCTGGGGCCAACGTCCTGACTTTC
>TRBV19|14|-|TRBJ2-3|-
CASSIDGYTDTQYF
TGTGCCAGTAGTATAGACGGTTACACAGATACGCAGTATTTT
>TRBV7-2|13|-|TRBJ1-2|-
CASSLDGNYGYTF
TGTGCCAGCAGCTTAGACGGGAACTATGGCTACACCTTC
>TRBV19|13|TRBD1|TRBJ1-4|-
CATRQGHLEKLFF
TGTGCCACCAGACAGGGGCATCTTGAAAAACTGTTTTTT
>TRBV4-3|15|-|TRBJ1-3|-
CASSQDRASGNTIYF
TGCGCCAGCAGCCAAGACAGGGCCTCTGGAAACACCATATATTTT
>TRBV2|14|TRBD1|TRBJ1-1|-
CAGSAGGLNTEAFF
TGTGCCGGCTCCGCAGGGGGGCTGAACACTGAAGCTTTCTTT
>TRBV19|14|-|TRBJ1-1|-
CASSMGGPDTEAFF
TGTGCCAGTAGTATGGGAGGGCCTGACACTGAAGCTTTCTTT
>TRBV3-1/TRBV3-2|15|-|TRBJ1-3|-
CASSQGLRSGNTIYF
TGTGCCAGCAGCCAGGGACTCCGCTCTGGAAACACCATATATTTT
>TRBV19|13|-|TRBJ1-2|-
CASTVDFGYGYTF
TGTGCCAGTACCGTGGACTTTGGCTATGGCTACACCTTC
>TRBV7-9|14|TRBD1|TRBJ2-7|-
CASSPWDRGNEQYF
TGTGCCAGCAGCCCATGGGACAGGGGGAACGAGCAGTACTTC
>TRBV2|14|TRBD1|TRBJ2-1|-
CASGEGQGIPEQFF
TGTGCCAGCGGTGAGGGACAGGGCATTCCTGAGCAGTTCTTC
>TRBV27|14|-|TRBJ1-1|-
CASSPLANDGEAFF
TGTGCCAGCAGTCCCCTTGCAAACGACGGGGAAGCTTTCTTT